Described below is a single TCR beta chain sequence and its context. The antigen it recognizes is unknown. The sample belongs to a study of cytomegalovirus exposure and HLA in healthy donors (dated by TCRdb to the late 2010s). About the investigation overall: An earlier analysis of approximately 600 of the donors reported about 250 Gb of sequence data and some 120 million unique TCR beta sequences from 150 million to 200 million T cells. An early release that covered roughly 600 HLA-typed donors contained approximately 300 gigabases of sequencing data and tens of millions of unique TCR sequences. The genetic ancestry cluster associated with self-reported Caucasian donors included over 80% of the approximately 400 genotyped donors. The study was designed to test whether signatures of past pathogen exposure could be identified by cataloging public T cell receptors. The T cell repertoires of 666 subjects were profiled by immunosequencing and related to cytomegalovirus serostatus. A separate validation cohort of roughly 130 different subjects was used in addition to the approximately 670-subject first cohort. To predict cytomegalovirus infection status, the study combined high-throughput TCR immunosequencing, statistical association of individual TCRs with disease status, and machine learning. In a later analysis, previously published TCR beta repertoires from fewer than 750 donors were re-analyzed and high-resolution HLA genotyping was added so that TCR occurrence patterns could be studied. Rather than drawing on any new phenotypic data, the later analysis identified candidate immune exposures from TCR beta sequences and the way those sequences occurred across donors. To decide whether each TCR beta V gene segment behaved as functional or pseudogenic, an earlier analysis of over 500 of the donors relied on high-throughput TCR beta sequencing. Alongside the repertoire data, information on donor age, sex, ethnicity and CMV serostatus was compiled. Genome-wide SNP genotypes for about 65% of the 666 donors were used in a later genetic analysis, which treated that subset as a discovery cohort. All discovery cohort repertoires had been generated using a single sequencing platform. HLA typing included class I and class II loci at four-digit resolution. Typing coverage varied by locus: roughly 620-640 donors for A, B, C, DRB1 and DQB1; approximately 560 for DQA1; some 610 for DPA1; around 450 for DPB1. Roughly 5 DR-DQ haplotypes were handled as single units for association and clustering because linkage in the cohort was strong. On average, roughly 250,000 unique TCR beta nucleotide sequences were sequenced per donor among some 420 genotyped donors of the cohort, with 15% to 20% of those sequences being non-productive.

Library method: the immunoSEQ multiplex PCR assay. For the multiplex PCR, a mixture combining 60 forward primers for TCR Vbeta segments and 13 reverse primers for TCR Jbeta segments was used. A multiplex PCR assay on genomic DNA amplified the CDR3 region of rearranged TCR beta genes. The Illumina HiSeq System was used to sequence the amplified TCR beta libraries as 87-base-pair reads. Turning to the authors' computational methods: Across the 600 to 700 repertoires, a later analysis counted approximately 83 million unique TCR beta chains, around 10 million of which were shared by at least two donors. A nearest-neighbor algorithm error-corrected the raw reads and collapsed the reads into unique sequences, merging closely related sequences to remove PCR and sequencing errors. V, D and J gene segments were assigned by aligning CDR3 sequences to IMGT reference sequences. For a sequence to be retained, a match of at least six nucleotides to both a V gene segment and a J gene segment was required. Rearrangements were called productive when the CDR3 lacked stop codons and stayed in frame with V and J; all others were non-productive. Following IMGT convention, CDR3 was defined as the stretch from the second conserved V-encoded cysteine up to the conserved J-encoded phenylalanine. The earlier analysis of around 640 of the donors excluded sequences that lacked an unambiguous match to a single V gene segment. An earlier analysis of fewer than 650 of the donors classified V segments as functional when productive rearrangements were above 56.7% and as segregating when the standard deviation between donors was above 5%. A statistical classification framework was developed to diagnose cytomegalovirus status using the catalog of TCR beta chain sequences. In a later analysis, TCR nucleotide sequences were compared against IMGT/GENE-DB human TR gene sequences so that V and J genes could be assigned. The TCRdist pipeline was used in a later analysis to assign CDR3 sequences and most-parsimonious VDJ recombination scenarios. A later analysis defined each TCR beta chain by its CDR3 amino acid sequence plus V-gene family, and excluded reads lacking a unique V-gene family. A later analysis removed several hundred highly shared, low-generation-probability nucleotide sequences to deal with suspected cross-contamination and a sequencing artifact. In a later analysis, a clonal expansion index for each public chain was calculated from normalized within-repertoire ranks of inferred template counts. Generation probabilities in a later analysis came from a VDJ recombination model fitted to out-of-frame rearrangements, and those results were checked against IGoR. Hypergeometric tests were used in a later analysis to score TCR-TCR, TCR-HLA and TCR-CMV co-occurrence, with a repertoire-size bias correction applied to the TCR pairs. A later analysis estimated false discovery rates by permuting HLA or CMV assignments 20 times. In a later analysis, co-occurring TCRs were grouped with DBSCAN, and TCRdist sequence similarity was added when clustering was performed within HLA-allele-positive subsets. Repertoires with fewer than 30,000 or more than 120,000 public chains, plus five repertoires with anomalous nucleotide sharing, were excluded from co-occurrence clustering. Not all clones reach the TCRdb copy of this immuneACCESS table, which keeps in-frame sequences only. Checked studies attribute under half of the gap to unresolved V genes and leave the rest unexplained. The D gene and trimming were derived from the DNA, and the V and J assignments and clone size from that table. The table held for this sample gives 75,000 to 95,000 clones. The top ten hold about 4.6% of the sample.

Here is what the overall study found, with its caveats: This cohort had only TCR beta chains sequenced, and the lack of alpha or paired-chain data limited which features could be detected. Most TCR sequences were observed very rarely across donors, whereas some public TCRs were present in many individuals. A further reported finding was that TCR beta sequences accurately predicted the HLA-A and HLA-B alleles for most subjects in the first cohort. In an earlier analysis of some 540 of the donors, most TCR beta V segments appeared in productive rearrangements about 90% or about 30% of the time, broadly matching IMGT annotations. A later analysis found that most CMV-associated TCR beta chains appeared HLA-restricted, with HLA associations seemingly driven largely by CMV exposure. Linkage disequilibrium might explain the correlated functional status among segregating V segments, but an unknown experimental factor could not be ruled out. A later analysis found that TCR association rates varied across HLA loci, with DRB1 alleles showing the most associated TCRs and HLA-C alleles the fewest. A later genetic analysis associated a missense DCLRE1C variant with V-gene and J-gene trimming of TCR beta chains, and an independent cohort replicated the association. Presence/absence analyses assumed roughly uniform sequencing depth across donors, an assumption that may not hold. A cluster of highly shared sequence variants was judged likely to represent a technical artifact of the sequencing pipeline. The classifier was reported to diagnose cytomegalovirus status with high specificity and sensitivity in both the original cohort and the validation cohort. HLA typing was unavailable for some donors at each locus, so association tests used only the typed subset. When HLA alleles, especially DR and DQ, strongly co-occurred, attributing TCR associations to individual alleles was difficult. Specific HLA alleles were associated with roughly 17,000 TCR beta sequences at a false discovery rate of 0.05 in a later analysis. According to a later genetic analysis, donors in an Asian-associated ancestry cluster had fewer N-insertions in productive TCRs than the approximately 610-donor mean. Because counts were too low, more than 15 rarely observed V segments, including chromosome 9 orphons, were excluded from the earlier analysis of some 540 of the donors. A few of the identified cytomegalovirus-associated TCR beta chains were confirmed in vitro to be specific for cytomegalovirus antigens. CMV serostatus was the only immune exposure information available for the cohort. It was suggested by the authors that the approach could potentially be generalized to other disease states and immunological phenotypes. A later analysis reported that several top co-occurrence clusters appeared linked to parvovirus B19, influenza, CMV and Epstein-Barr virus. A total of 150 to 200 TCR beta chains were listed by the study as associated with cytomegalovirus. A later analysis found that HLA-associated TCR beta chains were more clonally expanded and had lower generation probabilities than equally common non-associated chains.

The cohort comprised some 680 healthy bone marrow donors. Cohort members were all nominally healthy when sampled, although unrecorded immune exposures were likely present. The donor tested CMV seronegative, placing the donor among the 350 or so seronegative members of the cohort. A peripheral blood sample was provided by each donor, and peripheral blood mononuclear cells were used for TCR beta sequencing. Genomic DNA extraction from the blood cell samples was performed with the Qiagen DNeasy Blood Extraction Kit. Material for sequencing was PBMCs. The TCR comes from a man younger than 40 in good health and CMV-seronegative.

The base sequence is TGCGCCAGCAGCCAAGATCCCAACATGGAGACCCAGTACTTC. Its protein is CASSQDPNMETQYF. Rearrangement joined TRBV4-1 to TRBJ2-5; the D gene is unclear. V loses 0 bases of germline sequence and J loses 5 bases, and the interval between the two ends is 10 bases. The germline V gene yields MGHRA for CDR1 and YSYEKL for CDR2. CDR3 length: 14 amino acids, cysteine to phenylalanine. Here the CDR3 DNA is all that survives: 42 bases in frame from base 1.